The sequence of this T cell receptor beta chain was determined in a study of T cells in Graves' hyperthyroidism and ophthalmopathy. Using RNA transcripts as the source, TCR beta CDR3 regions were amplified. Initially, a first-round RT-PCR of the TCR CDR3 employed the HTBI primer set. Each CDR3 protein is one row after TCRdb ran MiXCR on the multiplex PCR reads. This table has around 450,000 distinct CDR3 sequences, less than 20% appearing once. Each diagnosis was grounded in clinical symptoms, serum thyroxine and TRAb, thyroid ultrasound, and orbital computed tomography. Germline values: CDR1 DFQATT, CDR2 SNEGSKA (reference sequence). J lost 0 bases, V lost 7 bases, and 10 bases had no gene match. The CDR3 length is 17 residues. This clonotype appeared many times.

This TCR derives from a woman younger than 35 with Graves' hyperthyroidism. V and J are TRBV20-1 and TRBJ1-6; TRBD1 matches at 9 bases. Sample: blood. CDR3 bases: TGCAGTGTCCTGGACAGGGGCGCTAGCTCCTATAATTCACCCCTCCACTTT. This gives the protein CSVLDRGASSYNSPLHF.